The 7 T cell receptor beta chains below were found in one sample sequenced in a study of response to subunit inactivated influenza vaccine. Each CDR3 protein gets one entry after TCRdb re-called the RT-PCR reads with MiXCR. The repertoire holds a few hundred thousand distinct CDR3 sequences, over 9% seen once, with approximately 9.9% in the top ten. Another study also made use of these data, one on T cells expressing NK-cell markers. That paper adds: The authors made TCR beta cDNA libraries by 5'RACE template switching. This switching added a universal primer site and UMIs.

This material consisted of PBMCs from blood, taken on the day of vaccination. These receptors were taken from a man over 45 who received an inactivated influenza vaccine.

The table lists this clonotype with many counts. The chain combines TRBV7-6 with TRBJ2-1; 11 nucleotides match TRBD2. The CDR3 sequence is 17 residues long. Germline CDR1 reads SGHVS; CDR2 reads FNYEAQ. J gave up 4 bases and V 2 bases, and 7 bases lay outside the gene matches. CDR3 region: CASSLSSGGANYNEQFF. DNA of the CDR3: TGTGCCAGCAGCTTAAGTAGCGGGGGGGCGAATTACAATGAGCAGTTCTTC.

A few counts support this clonotype. This chain joins TRBV9 and TRBJ1-1; D perhaps matches TRBD1 (6 bases). The CDR3 runs to 15 residues. CDR1 SGDLS and CDR2 YYNGEE come from the germline V gene. Trimming pared 3 bases from V and 7 bases from J, leaving 19 bases between. CDR3 sequence reads: CASSDLLGADFEAFF. The CDR3 coding sequence is TGTGCCAGCAGCGACTTATTGGGGGCCGACTTTGAAGCTTTCTTT.

In this sample, this clonotype turned up a few times. This sequence joins TRBV20-1 and TRBJ2-2; D could derive from TRBD1 or TRBD2 (5 bases each). Germline CDR1 is DFQATT and CDR2 is SNEGSKA (reference sequence). The CDR3 covers 13 residues. The V end lost 8 bases, the J end lost 4 bases, and 14 bases lay between the germline ends. Here the CDR3 reads CSPVGDPTGELFF. The CDR3 DNA reads as TGCAGTCCTGTAGGGGACCCCACCGGGGAGCTGTTTTTT.

The chain employs TRBV30 and TRBJ2-7; 7 nucleotides line up with TRBD1. V shed 0 bases, J shed 4 bases, and the junction held 6 bases outside the gene matches. The germline CDR1 and CDR2 sequences are GTSNPN and SVGIG (reference sequence). There are 14 residues in the CDR3. CDR3 bases: TGTGCCTGGAGTGTAAGGACAGGCAGGTACGAGCAGTACTTC. Residues: CAWSVRTGRYEQYF.

At least ten counts were recorded for this clonotype. The chain couples TRBV28 to TRBJ2-5; D remains unclear. The germline gives CDR1 MDHEN, CDR2 SYDVKM. The V end lost 5 bases, the J end lost 10 bases, and 17 bases lay between the germline ends. The CDR3 has 13 residues. The CDR3 reads CASSQGRPKNQYF. CDR3 DNA sequence: TGTGCCAGCAGTCAAGGACGTCCCAAGAACCAGTACTTC. The full variable domain, its missing parts supplied by reference TRBV28 and TRBJ2-5, is DVKVTQSSRYLVKRTGEKVFLECVQDMDHENMFWYRQDPGLGLRLIYFSYDVKMKEKGDIPEGYSVSREKKERFSLILESASTNQTSMYLCASSQGRPKNQYFGPGTRLLVL.

This clonotype was picked up a small number of times. The chain has TRBV20-1 and TRBJ1-1, with D hard to call. Looked up from germline, CDR1 is DFQATT and CDR2 is SNEGSKA (reference sequence). This CDR3 region has 15 residues. V lost 5 bases, J lost 0 bases, and 16 bases lay in between. CDR3 sequence (DNA): TGCAGTGCTCGACTTTCCGGCAGCTTGAACACTGAAGCTTTCTTT. Protein sequence: CSARLSGSLNTEAFF.

The gene calls are TRBV30 and TRBJ2-3; TRBD2 might be the D (5 bases). Trimming pared 5 bases from V and 8 bases from J, leaving 14 bases between. CDR1 is GTSNPN and CDR2 is SVGIG in the germline V gene (reference sequence). The CDR3 covers 12 residues. As DNA, the CDR3 is TGTGCCTGGGGACCGGACTCGGGTACGCAGTATTTT. This translates into CAWGPDSGTQYF.